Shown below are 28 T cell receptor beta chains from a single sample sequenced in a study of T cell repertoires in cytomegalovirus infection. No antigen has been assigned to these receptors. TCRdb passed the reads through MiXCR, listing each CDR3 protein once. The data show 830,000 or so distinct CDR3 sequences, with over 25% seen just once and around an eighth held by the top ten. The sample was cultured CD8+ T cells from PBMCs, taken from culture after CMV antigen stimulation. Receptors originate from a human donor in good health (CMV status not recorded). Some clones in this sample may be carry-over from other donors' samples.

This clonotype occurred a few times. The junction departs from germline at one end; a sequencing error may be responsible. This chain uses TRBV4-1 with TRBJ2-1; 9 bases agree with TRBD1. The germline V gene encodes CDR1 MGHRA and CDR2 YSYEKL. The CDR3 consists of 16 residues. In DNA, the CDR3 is TGCGCCAGCAGCCATCAGTCCGGGACAGGGTACATTGAGCAGTTCTTC. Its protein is CASSHQSGTGYIEQFF.

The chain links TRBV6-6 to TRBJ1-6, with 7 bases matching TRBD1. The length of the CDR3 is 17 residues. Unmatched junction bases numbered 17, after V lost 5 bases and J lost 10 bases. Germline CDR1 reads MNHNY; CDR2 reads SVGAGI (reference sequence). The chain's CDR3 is CASSKLSPDRLTSPLHF. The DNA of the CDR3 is TGTGCCAGCAGTAAACTTTCCCCGGACAGGTTGACATCACCCCTCCACTTT.

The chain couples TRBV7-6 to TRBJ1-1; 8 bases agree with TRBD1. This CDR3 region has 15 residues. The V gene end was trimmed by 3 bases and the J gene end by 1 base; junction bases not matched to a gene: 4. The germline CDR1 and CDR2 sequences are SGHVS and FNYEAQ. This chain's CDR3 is CASSFSQGANTEAFF. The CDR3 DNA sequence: TGTGCCAGCAGCTTCAGTCAGGGGGCGAACACTGAAGCTTTCTTT.

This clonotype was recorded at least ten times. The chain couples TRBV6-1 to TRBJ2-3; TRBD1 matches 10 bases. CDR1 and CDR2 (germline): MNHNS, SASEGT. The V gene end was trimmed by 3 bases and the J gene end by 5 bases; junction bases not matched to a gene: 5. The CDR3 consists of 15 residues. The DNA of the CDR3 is TGTGCCAGCAGTGATCCGGACAGGGGGGTAGATACGCAGTATTTT. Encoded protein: CASSDPDRGVDTQYF.

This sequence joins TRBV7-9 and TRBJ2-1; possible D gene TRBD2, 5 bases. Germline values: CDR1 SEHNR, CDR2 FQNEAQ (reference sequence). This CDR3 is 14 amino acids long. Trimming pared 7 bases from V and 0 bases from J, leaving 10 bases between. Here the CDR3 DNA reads TGTGCCAGCATGGGCACTAGCTCCTACAATGAGCAGTTCTTC. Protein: CASMGTSSYNEQFF.

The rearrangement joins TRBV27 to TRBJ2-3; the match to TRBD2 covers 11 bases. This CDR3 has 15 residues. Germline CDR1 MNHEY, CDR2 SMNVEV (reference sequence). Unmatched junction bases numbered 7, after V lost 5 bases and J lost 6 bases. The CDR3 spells CASSISGGAWDTQYF. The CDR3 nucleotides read TGTGCCAGCAGTATTAGCGGGGGGGCTTGGGATACGCAGTATTTT.

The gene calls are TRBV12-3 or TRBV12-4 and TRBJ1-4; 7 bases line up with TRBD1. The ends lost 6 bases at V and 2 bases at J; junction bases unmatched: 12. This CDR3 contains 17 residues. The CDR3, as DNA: TGTGCCAGCAGCCTTTATCCCGACAGGGATACTAATGAAAAACTGTTTTTT. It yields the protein CASSLYPDRDTNEKLFF.

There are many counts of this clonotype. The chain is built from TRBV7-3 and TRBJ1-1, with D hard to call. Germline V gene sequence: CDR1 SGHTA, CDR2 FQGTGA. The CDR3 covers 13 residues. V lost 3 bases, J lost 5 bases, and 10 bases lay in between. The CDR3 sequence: CASSLKRETEAFF. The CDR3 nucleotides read TGTGCCAGCAGCTTGAAAAGGGAGACTGAAGCTTTCTTT.

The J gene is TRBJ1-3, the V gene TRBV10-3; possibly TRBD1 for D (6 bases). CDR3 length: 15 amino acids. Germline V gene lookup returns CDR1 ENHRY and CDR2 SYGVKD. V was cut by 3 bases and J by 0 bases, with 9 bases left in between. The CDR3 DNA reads TGTGCCATCAGTGACTGGGACAACTCTGGAAACACCATATATTTT. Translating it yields CAISDWDNSGNTIYF.

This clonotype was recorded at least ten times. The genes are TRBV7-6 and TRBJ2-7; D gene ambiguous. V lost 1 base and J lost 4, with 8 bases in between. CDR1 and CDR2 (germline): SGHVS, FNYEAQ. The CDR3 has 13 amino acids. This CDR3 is CASSLGGLYEQYV. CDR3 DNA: TGTGCCAGCAGCTTAGGAGGCTTGTACGAGCAGTACGTC.

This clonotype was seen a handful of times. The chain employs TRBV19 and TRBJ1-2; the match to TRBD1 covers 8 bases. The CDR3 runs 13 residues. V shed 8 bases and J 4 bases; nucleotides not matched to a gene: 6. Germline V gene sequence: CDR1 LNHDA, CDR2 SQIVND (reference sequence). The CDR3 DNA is TGTGCCAGTTCGGGACAGGTGTCCTATGGCTACACCTTC. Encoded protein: CASSGQVSYGYTF.

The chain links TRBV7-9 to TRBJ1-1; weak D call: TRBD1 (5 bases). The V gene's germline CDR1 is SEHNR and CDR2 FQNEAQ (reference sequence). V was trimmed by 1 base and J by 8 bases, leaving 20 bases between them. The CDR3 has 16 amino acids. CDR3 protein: CASSLEDSSWGKEAFF. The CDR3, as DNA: TGTGCCAGCAGCTTAGAGGACTCGAGTTGGGGGAAAGAAGCTTTCTTT. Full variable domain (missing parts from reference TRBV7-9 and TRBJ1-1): DTGVSQNPRHKITKRGQNVTFRCDPISEHNRLYWYRQTLGQGPEFLTYFQNEAQLEKSRLLSDRFSAERPKGSFSTLEIQRTEQGDSAMYLCASSLEDSSWGKEAFFGQGTRLTVV.

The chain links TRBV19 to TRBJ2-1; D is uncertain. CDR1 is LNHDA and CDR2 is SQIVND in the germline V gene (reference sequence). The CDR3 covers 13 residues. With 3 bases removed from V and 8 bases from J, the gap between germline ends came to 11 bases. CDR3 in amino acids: CASSIQGLDEQFF. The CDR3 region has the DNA TGTGCCAGTAGTATTCAAGGGTTGGATGAGCAGTTCTTC.

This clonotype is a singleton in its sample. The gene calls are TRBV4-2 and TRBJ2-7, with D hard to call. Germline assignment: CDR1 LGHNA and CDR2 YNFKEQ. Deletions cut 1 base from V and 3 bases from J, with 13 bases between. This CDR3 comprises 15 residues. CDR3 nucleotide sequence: TGTGCCAGCAGCCAAGGCCCAGGTACCGGCTACGAGCAGTACGTC. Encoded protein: CASSQGPGTGYEQYV.

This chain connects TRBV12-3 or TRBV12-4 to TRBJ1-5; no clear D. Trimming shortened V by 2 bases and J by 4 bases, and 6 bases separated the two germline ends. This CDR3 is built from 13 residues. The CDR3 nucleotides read TGTGCCAGCAGTTTACATGGGAATCAGCCCCAGCATTTT. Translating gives CASSLHGNQPQHF.

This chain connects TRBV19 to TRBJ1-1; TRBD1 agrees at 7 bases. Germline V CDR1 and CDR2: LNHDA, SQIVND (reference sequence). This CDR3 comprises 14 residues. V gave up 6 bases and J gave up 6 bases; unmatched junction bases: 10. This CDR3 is CASSWDSGIAEAFF. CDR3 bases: TGTGCCAGTAGCTGGGACAGTGGAATTGCTGAAGCTTTCTTT.

The CDR3 loop reads CASSPWGGNSNQPQHF. The CDR3 DNA is TGTGCCAGCAGTCCTTGGGGGGGGAATAGCAATCAGCCCCAGCATTTT. V usage is TRBV6-5 and J usage is TRBJ1-5; D possibly corresponds to TRBD1 (5 bases). The CDR3 is made up of 16 amino acids. Germline V gene data show CDR1 as MNHEY and CDR2 as SVGAGI. Trimming took 5 bases from V and 0 from J, leaving 14 bases between them.

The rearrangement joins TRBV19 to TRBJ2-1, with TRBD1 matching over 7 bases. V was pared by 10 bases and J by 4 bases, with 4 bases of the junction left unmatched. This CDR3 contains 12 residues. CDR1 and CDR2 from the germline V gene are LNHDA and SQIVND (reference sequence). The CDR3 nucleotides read TGTGCCAATACAGGGGAGTACAATGAGCAGTTCTTC. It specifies CANTGEYNEQFF.

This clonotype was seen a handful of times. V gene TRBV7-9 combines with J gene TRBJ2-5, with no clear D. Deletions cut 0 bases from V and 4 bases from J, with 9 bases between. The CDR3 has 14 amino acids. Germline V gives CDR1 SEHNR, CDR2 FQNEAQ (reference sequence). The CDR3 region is CASSLAIRGETQYF. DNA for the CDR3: TGTGCCAGCAGCTTAGCGATCCGAGGAGAGACCCAGTACTTC.

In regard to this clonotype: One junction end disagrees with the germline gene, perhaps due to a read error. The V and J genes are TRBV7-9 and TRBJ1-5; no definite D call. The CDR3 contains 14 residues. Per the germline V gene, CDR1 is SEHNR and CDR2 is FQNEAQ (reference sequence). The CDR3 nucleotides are TGTGCCAGCAGCTTAGAAGGGAGCAATCGGCCCCAGCATTTT. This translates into CASSLEGSNRPQHF.

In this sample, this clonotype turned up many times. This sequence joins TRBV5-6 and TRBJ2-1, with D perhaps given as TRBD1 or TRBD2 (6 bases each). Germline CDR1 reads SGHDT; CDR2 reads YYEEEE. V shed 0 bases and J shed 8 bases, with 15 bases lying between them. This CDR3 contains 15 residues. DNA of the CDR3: TGTGCCAGCAGCTTGGGCGGAGGGGGTAGGGATGAGCAGTTCTTC. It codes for CASSLGGGGRDEQFF.

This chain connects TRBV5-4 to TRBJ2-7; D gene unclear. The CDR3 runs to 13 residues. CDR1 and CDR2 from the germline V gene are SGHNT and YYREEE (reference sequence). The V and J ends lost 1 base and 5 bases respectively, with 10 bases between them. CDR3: CASSLNNYDEQYF. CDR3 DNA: TGTGCCAGCAGCTTGAACAACTACGACGAGCAGTACTTC.

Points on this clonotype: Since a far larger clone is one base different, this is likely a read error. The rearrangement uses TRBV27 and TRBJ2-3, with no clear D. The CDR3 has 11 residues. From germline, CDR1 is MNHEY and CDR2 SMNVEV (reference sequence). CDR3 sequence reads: CASSTTDTRYF. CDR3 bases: TGTGCCAGCAGCACCACAGATACGCGGTATTTT.

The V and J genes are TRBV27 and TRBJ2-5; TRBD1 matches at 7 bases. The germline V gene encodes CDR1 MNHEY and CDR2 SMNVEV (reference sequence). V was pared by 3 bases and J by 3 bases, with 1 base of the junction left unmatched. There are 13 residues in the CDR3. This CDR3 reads CASSFGTEETQYF. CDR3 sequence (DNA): TGTGCCAGCAGTTTTGGGACAGAAGAGACCCAGTACTTC.

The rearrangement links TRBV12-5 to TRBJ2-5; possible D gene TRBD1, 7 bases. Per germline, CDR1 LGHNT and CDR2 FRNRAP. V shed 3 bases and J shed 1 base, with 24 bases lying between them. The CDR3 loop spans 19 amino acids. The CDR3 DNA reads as TGTGCTAGTGGTTTCCTCATGGGGGGACAGACAAACGTCCAAGAGACCCAGTACTTC. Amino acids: CASGFLMGGQTNVQETQYF.

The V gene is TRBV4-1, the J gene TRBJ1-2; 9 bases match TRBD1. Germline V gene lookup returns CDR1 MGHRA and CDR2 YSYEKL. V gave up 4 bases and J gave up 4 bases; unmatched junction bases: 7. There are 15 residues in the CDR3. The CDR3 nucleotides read TGCGCCAGCAGCCTCCGGGACAGGGAGGTCTATGGCTACACCTTC. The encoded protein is CASSLRDREVYGYTF.

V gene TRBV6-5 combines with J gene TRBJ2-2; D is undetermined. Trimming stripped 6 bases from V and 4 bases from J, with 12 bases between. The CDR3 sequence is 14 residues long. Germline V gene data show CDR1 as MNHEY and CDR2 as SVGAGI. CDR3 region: CASSPGSVTGELFF. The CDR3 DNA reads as TGTGCCAGCAGCCCCGGGTCCGTCACCGGGGAGCTGTTTTTT.

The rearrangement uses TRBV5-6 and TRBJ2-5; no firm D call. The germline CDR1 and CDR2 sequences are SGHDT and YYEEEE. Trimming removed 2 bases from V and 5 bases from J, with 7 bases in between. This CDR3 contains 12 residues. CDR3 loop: CASSFKVETQYF. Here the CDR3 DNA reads TGTGCCAGCAGCTTTAAAGTGGAGACCCAGTACTTC.